The present T cell receptor beta chain was sequenced within a study of blood T cell repertoires in COVID-19. Per the original methods: Estimation of nucleated cell counts relied on the amplification of reference gene primers. Here immunoSEQ multiplex PCR was the method, and the copy in TCRdb shows in-frame clones only, minus some. That table is the source of V, J and clone size, and D and trimming were worked out from the DNA. The data contain about 320,000 clones, roughly 90% of them singletons. V gave up 5 bases and J gave up 4 bases, with 12 bases separating them. CDR3 length: 15 residues. Germline V lookup: CDR1 LNHNV, CDR2 YYDKDF (reference sequence). Participant ages covered about 18 to 89 years across about 25 US areas.

Source material: PBMCs or T cells enriched from blood (not recorded which). The sequence came from a woman aged 25 to 39 who had been exposed to COVID-19. The rearrangement uses TRBV15 and TRBJ1-6; D is unclear. The CDR3 loop reads CATSALRGYNSPLHF. DNA of the CDR3: TGTGCCACCAGCGCCTTACGAGGATATAATTCACCCCTCCACTTT.